This entry lists 13 T cell receptor beta chains sequenced from one sample in a study of control samples from healthy donors and cancer patients. TCRdb's copy holds only in-frame clones and misses some; the assay was immunoSEQ multiplex PCR. The table shows tens of thousands of clones, with over 85% occurring only once. Sequenced: blood. The receptors derive from a man in his forties or fifties in good health.

The chain combines TRBV5-1 with TRBJ2-5; the D gene could be TRBD1 or TRBD2 (5 bases each). The CDR3 covers 13 residues. V gave up 5 bases and J gave up 1 base, with 9 bases separating them. The V gene's germline CDR1 is SGHRS and CDR2 YFSETQ. The CDR3 region is CASRRGGQETQYF. In DNA, the CDR3 is TGCGCCAGCAGACGGGGCGGCCAAGAGACCCAGTACTTC.

V and J are TRBV5-4 and TRBJ2-5; TRBD1 agrees at 7 bases. The CDR3 totals 15 residues. V shed 2 bases, J shed 5 bases, and the junction held 9 bases outside the gene matches. Germline CDR1 and CDR2: SGHNT and YYREEE (reference sequence). The CDR3 coding sequence is TGTGCCAGCAGCTTCCGGACAGGCCAGAGGGAGACCCAGTACTTC. It codes for CASSFRTGQRETQYF.

The rearrangement joins TRBV5-1 to TRBJ2-1, with D possibly TRBD2 on 6 matching bases. V was shortened by 2 bases and J by 5 bases, with 14 bases between the two germline ends. The CDR3 length is 15 residues. The germline CDR1 and CDR2 sequences are SGHRS and YFSETQ. CDR3 residues: CASSFGGGPNNEQFF. The CDR3 nucleotides are TGCGCCAGCAGCTTCGGGGGAGGCCCCAACAATGAGCAGTTCTTC.

The chain carries TRBV19 and TRBJ1-4; TRBD1 matches 8 bases. The V gene end was trimmed by 8 bases and the J gene end by 8 bases; junction bases not matched to a gene: 1. The CDR3 is made up of 11 amino acids. Germline values: CDR1 LNHDA, CDR2 SQIVND (reference sequence). Here the CDR3 DNA reads TGTGCCAGTGGGGACAGGGAAAAACTGTTTTTT. Residues: CASGDREKLFF.

Concerning this clone itself: Other nucleotide sequences from this sample produce the same CDR3. The rearrangement links TRBV3-1 (or the pseudogene TRBV3-2) to TRBJ1-1; unclear D gene. This CDR3 is 13 amino acids long. Germline loops: CDR1 LGHDT, CDR2 YNNKEL (reference sequence). The ends were cut back, 1 base at V and 5 bases at J, with 8 bases in the middle. CDR3 amino acids: CASSQGRGTEAFF. In DNA, the CDR3 is TGTGCCAGCAGCCAAGGCCGGGGAACTGAAGCTTTCTTT.

The chain has TRBV30 and TRBJ2-5; TRBD2 aligns across 10 bases. The trim removed 2 bases at V and 2 bases at J, leaving 8 bases unmatched. The CDR3 contains 16 residues. The germline gives CDR1 GTSNPN, CDR2 SVGIG (reference sequence). The CDR3 DNA reads TGTGCCTGGAGTCAAGGAGTAGCGGGGGGACAAGAGACCCAGTACTTC. Translation gives CAWSQGVAGGQETQYF.

The V and J genes are TRBV14 and TRBJ1-5, with D possibly matching TRBD1 (5 bases). CDR3 length: 17 residues. The V and J ends lost 4 bases and 0 bases respectively, with 16 bases between them. Germline V gives CDR1 SGHDN, CDR2 FVKESK. The CDR3 DNA follows: TGTGCCAGCAGCCTAATAGGGGTTCTTTATAGCAATCAGCCCCAGCATTTT. As protein: CASSLIGVLYSNQPQHF.

The chain couples TRBV18 to TRBJ1-3, with a tentative D call TRBD1 (6 bases). Per germline, CDR1 KGHSH and CDR2 LQKENI. Trimming shortened V by 3 bases and J by 8 bases, and 20 bases separated the two germline ends. This CDR3 has 16 amino acids. Written as DNA, the CDR3 is TGTGCCAGCTCACCGTCGACGGACAGCCAGCCGGACACCATATATTTT. This translates into CASSPSTDSQPDTIYF.

This sequence joins TRBV7-2 and TRBJ2-5, with 9 bases aligning to TRBD1. Germline assignment: CDR1 SGHTA and CDR2 FQGNSA. The CDR3 consists of 15 residues. Losses at the gene ends were 5 bases for V and 5 bases for J; bases not matched to a gene: 9. CDR3 region: CASSLGQGGRETQYF. For the CDR3, the DNA is TGTGCCAGCAGCCTGGGACAGGGTGGTAGGGAGACCCAGTACTTC.

V usage is TRBV24-1 and J usage is TRBJ2-5; D not certain. V lost 5 bases and J 2 bases, leaving 14 bases between the germline ends. This CDR3 contains 15 residues. Germline CDR1 is KGHDR and CDR2 is SFDVKD. The CDR3 DNA follows: TGTGCCACCAGTGGCGGCGCGGCTGGGCAAGAGACCCAGTACTTC. It translates to CATSGGAAGQETQYF.

The rearrangement joins TRBV7-8 to TRBJ1-2; D unresolved. The CDR3 covers 12 residues. CDR1 is SGHVS, CDR2 FQNEAQ, per germline. Trimming cost V 5 bases and J 12 bases, with 16 bases left between them. The CDR3 DNA sequence: TGTGCCAGCAGCCCCAAATTATCGGTGGACACCTTC. Residues: CASSPKLSVDTF.

This chain connects TRBV12-3 or TRBV12-4 to TRBJ1-1, with D perhaps matching TRBD1 (5 bases). The V end was cut by 6 bases, the J end by 4 bases, with 12 bases between. The CDR3 loop spans 13 amino acids. The CDR3: CASRSQGFTEAFF. The CDR3 nucleotides are TGTGCCAGCAGAAGTCAGGGTTTCACTGAAGCTTTCTTT.

The CDR3 DNA sequence: TGTGCCAGCAGCTCTAGTCCCGGGACAGGGAATGAACTGTTTTTT. Its protein product is CASSSSPGTGNELFF. This sequence joins TRBV9 and TRBJ1-4; TRBD1 matches at 9 bases. Germline values: CDR1 SGDLS, CDR2 YYNGEE. This CDR3 has 15 residues. V was clipped by 4 bases and J by 12 bases; unmatched bases: 13.